One T cell receptor (beta chain) is described in this entry. Amplification by 5'RACE using constant-segment primers produced TCR alpha and TCR beta cDNA libraries that carried sample barcodes and UMIs. TCRdb reanalysed the 5' RACE reads using MiXCR and keeps one entry per CDR3 protein. Here the sample spans 110,000 or so distinct CDR3 sequences, 22% being singletons. This record comes from a study of T-cell memory formation after mild COVID-19. CDR1 SEHNR and CDR2 FQNEAQ come from the germline V gene (reference sequence). V was clipped by 5 bases and J by 6 bases; unmatched bases: 10. This CDR3 has 14 residues.

The TCR sequence derives from a man aged 18 to 30 who had mild COVID-19 (a few samples of this study predate the infection). Cell type and time point are not known. The chain links TRBV7-9 to TRBJ2-7, with 7 nucleotides matching TRBD2. Sequenced sample: PBMCs or a T cell subset sorted from them (not recorded which). CDR3 sequence reads: CASSPRDYPLEQYF. In DNA form, the CDR3 reads TGTGCCAGCAGCCCCCGGGACTACCCCCTCGAGCAGTACTTC.